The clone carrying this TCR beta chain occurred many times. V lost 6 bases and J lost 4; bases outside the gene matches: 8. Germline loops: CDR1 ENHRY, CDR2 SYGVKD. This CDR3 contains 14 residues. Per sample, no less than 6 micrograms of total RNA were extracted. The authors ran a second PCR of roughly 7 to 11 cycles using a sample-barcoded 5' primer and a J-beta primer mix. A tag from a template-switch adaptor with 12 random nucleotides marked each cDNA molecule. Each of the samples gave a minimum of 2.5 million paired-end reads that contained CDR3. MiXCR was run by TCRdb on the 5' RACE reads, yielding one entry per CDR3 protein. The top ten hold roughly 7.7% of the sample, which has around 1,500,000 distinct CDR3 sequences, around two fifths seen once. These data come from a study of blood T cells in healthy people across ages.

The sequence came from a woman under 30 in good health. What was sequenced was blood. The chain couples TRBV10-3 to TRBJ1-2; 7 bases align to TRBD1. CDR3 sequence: CAIRAAGGIYGYTF. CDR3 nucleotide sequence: TGTGCCATCAGGGCGGCAGGGGGTATCTATGGCTACACCTTC.